One sample yielded the 17 T cell receptor beta chains listed below, sequenced in a study of blood T cell repertoires in COVID-19. The data were produced by immunoSEQ multiplex PCR, yet TCRdb's version contains in-frame clones alone and is incomplete. The data contain approximately 74,000 clones, 84% of them singletons. Sequenced: peripheral blood. These receptors all stem from a man aged 70-80 years with acute or convalescent COVID-19.

This clone was counted a few times. The rearrangement links TRBV10-3 to TRBJ2-3; D is unclear. Trimming left V 6 bases short and J 5 bases short, with 9 bases between. CDR1 and CDR2 (germline): ENHRY, SYGVKD. The CDR3 contains 12 residues. The CDR3 nucleotides read TGTGCCATCAGCCCACAGAGAGATACGCAGTATTTT. As protein: CAISPQRDTQYF.

This chain links TRBV6-2 or TRBV6-3 with TRBJ2-1, with 10 bases lining up with TRBD2. Unmatched junction bases numbered 19, after V lost 5 bases and J lost 6 bases. There are 19 residues in the CDR3. Germline loops: CDR1 MNHEY, CDR2 SVGEGT. CDR3 sequence reads: CASSPWGGQLAGRVNEQFF. The CDR3 DNA follows: TGTGCCAGCAGTCCCTGGGGGGGGCAACTAGCGGGGAGGGTCAATGAGCAGTTCTTC.

This clone has just a few counts. The V and J genes are TRBV18 and TRBJ2-2; TRBD1 is a possible D gene (6 bases). This CDR3 region has 14 residues. Germline V CDR1 and CDR2: KGHSH, LQKENI. V dropped 6 bases and J dropped 4 bases, with 12 bases sitting between them. CDR3 protein: CASSPQGSTGELFF. The DNA of the CDR3 is TGTGCCAGCTCCCCCCAGGGGAGCACCGGGGAGCTGTTTTTT.

This clone has only one observation. The rearrangement joins TRBV6-1 to TRBJ1-2; TRBD1 matches at 10 bases. The CDR3 spans 15 residues. Germline V gives CDR1 MNHNS, CDR2 SASEGT. After removal of 3 bases from V and 2 bases from J, the junction contained 3 bases not matched to a gene. The CDR3 sequence is CASSDGQGVNYGYTF. The CDR3 DNA sequence: TGTGCCAGCAGTGACGGACAGGGGGTGAACTATGGCTACACCTTC.

The J gene is TRBJ2-2, the V gene TRBV5-1, with 8 nucleotides matching TRBD1. Germline CDR1 and CDR2: SGHRS and YFSETQ. Trimming at V came to 4 bases and at J to 0 bases, leaving 5 bases not matched to a gene. CDR3 length equals 16 residues. CDR3: CASSTGQGANTGELFF. DNA for the CDR3: TGCGCCAGCAGCACCGGACAGGGTGCGAACACCGGGGAGCTGTTTTTT.

This clone was seen a few times. V and J are TRBV20-1 and TRBJ1-4, with 7 bases matching TRBD1. The CDR3 has 13 amino acids. Germline CDR1 is DFQATT and CDR2 is SNEGSKA (reference sequence). With 3 bases clipped from V and 6 bases from J, the junction kept 4 bases outside the gene matches. CDR3 amino acids: CSASLQGDEKLFF. In DNA, the CDR3 is TGCAGTGCTAGTTTGCAGGGGGATGAAAAACTGTTTTTT.

In this sample, this clone turned up many times. This chain joins TRBV5-1 and TRBJ1-2; 9 bases line up with TRBD1. The length of the CDR3 is 15 residues. Trimming took 4 bases from V and 7 from J; bases not matched to a gene: 11. The V gene's germline CDR1 is SGHRS and CDR2 YFSETQ. CDR3 DNA: TGCGCCAGCAGCAACACAGGGGGCGCTCCCTTTGGCTACACCTTC. Protein product: CASSNTGGAPFGYTF. The full variable domain, rest sourced from reference TRBV5-1 and TRBJ1-2, is KAGVTQTPRYLIKTRGQQVTLSCSPISGHRSVSWYQQTPGQGLQFLFEYFSETQRNKGNFPGRFSGRQFSNSRSEMNVSTLELGDSALYLCASSNTGGAPFGYTFGSGTRLTVV.

The chain couples TRBV6-5 to TRBJ1-4; D not resolved. The V gene's germline CDR1 is MNHEY and CDR2 SVGAGI. The CDR3 is 14 residues long. V lost 6 bases and J lost 6, with 14 bases in between. CDR3: CASRLITRDEKLFF. In nucleotides, the CDR3 is TGTGCCAGCAGATTAATTACTAGGGATGAAAAACTGTTTTTT.

The chain is built from TRBV5-1 and TRBJ1-2; tentative D call: TRBD1 (6 bases). The V gene's germline CDR1 is SGHRS and CDR2 YFSETQ. V lost 4 bases and J 1 base, leaving 17 bases between the germline ends. The CDR3 covers 16 residues. This CDR3 reads CASSVRGNAGNYGYTF. DNA for the CDR3: TGCGCCAGCAGCGTGAGGGGGAACGCGGGTAACTATGGCTACACCTTC.

The V call is TRBV29-1, the J call TRBJ2-7; the match to TRBD2 covers 9 bases. The trim removed 4 bases at V and 0 bases at J, leaving 4 bases unmatched. Germline CDR1 and CDR2: SQVTM and ANQGSEA. This CDR3 spans 14 amino acids. CDR3 DNA sequence: TGCAGCGTTGGAACTAGCGGGTCCTCCTACGAGCAGTACTTC. Its protein product is CSVGTSGSSYEQYF.

V gene TRBV10-2 combines with J gene TRBJ1-2; D is unclear. The CDR3 runs to 13 residues. Trimming took off 4 bases at V and 6 bases at J, with 12 bases between the two ends. CDR1 is WSHSY, CDR2 SAAADI, per germline. DNA of the CDR3: TGCGCCAGCAGTGCCTCCCGGGAGCATGGCTACACCTTC. This encodes CASSASREHGYTF.

The J gene is TRBJ2-2, the V gene TRBV19; D might be TRBD2 (7 bases). Trimming removed 3 bases at V and 0 bases at J, with 11 bases between. Germline V gene lookup returns CDR1 LNHDA and CDR2 SQIVND (reference sequence). The length of the CDR3 is 16 residues. CDR3 nucleotides: TGTGCCAGTAGTATGGGCGGGGGCGCGAACACCGGGGAGCTGTTTTTT. This codes for CASSMGGGANTGELFF.

The chain uses TRBV6-4 and TRBJ2-3, with D perhaps TRBD2 (6 bases). The germline V gene encodes CDR1 MRHNA and CDR2 SNTAGT. CDR3 length: 15 amino acids. The V gene lost 6 bases and the J gene lost 3 bases, with 16 bases spanning the gap. The CDR3: CASRPGTPKTDTQYF. The CDR3 DNA follows: TGTGCCAGCAGACCCGGGACTCCGAAAACAGATACGCAGTATTTT.

This chain's CDR3 is CASSIRLTEAFF. In DNA form, the CDR3 reads TGTGCCAGTAGTATCCGTCTCACTGAAGCTTTCTTT. V usage is TRBV19 and J usage is TRBJ1-1, with D unclear. Trimming left V 3 bases short and J 4 bases short, with 6 bases between. The germline gives CDR1 LNHDA, CDR2 SQIVND (reference sequence). The CDR3 runs to 12 residues.

The chain joins TRBV10-2 to TRBJ2-1; 7 positions match TRBD2. This CDR3 contains 14 residues. CDR1 and CDR2 from the germline V gene are WSHSY and SAAADI. J lost 3 bases, V lost 7 bases, and 6 bases had no gene match. The CDR3 DNA is TGCGCCAGCAAGGAGGGAGGGGTCTACAATGAGCAGTTCTTC. Its protein is CASKEGGVYNEQFF.

This clone was counted once. The chain links TRBV19 to TRBJ1-1; 8 bases line up with TRBD1. The CDR3 is 16 residues long. J lost 2 bases, V lost 10 bases, and 15 bases had no gene match. In germline, CDR1 is LNHDA, CDR2 SQIVND (reference sequence). CDR3 sequence: CAISDRGRGGNTEAFF. The CDR3, as DNA: TGTGCCATATCCGACAGGGGACGAGGTGGTAACACTGAAGCTTTCTTT.

The CDR3 nucleotides read TGTGCCAGCAGCTCCCTCGGGGATGACTACGAGCAGTACTTC. Translation gives CASSSLGDDYEQYF. The chain combines TRBV5-6 with TRBJ2-7; D is perhaps TRBD2 (5 bases). The CDR3 runs to 14 residues. Germline V gene sequence: CDR1 SGHDT, CDR2 YYEEEE. V shed 3 bases and J shed 3 bases, with 13 bases lying between them.